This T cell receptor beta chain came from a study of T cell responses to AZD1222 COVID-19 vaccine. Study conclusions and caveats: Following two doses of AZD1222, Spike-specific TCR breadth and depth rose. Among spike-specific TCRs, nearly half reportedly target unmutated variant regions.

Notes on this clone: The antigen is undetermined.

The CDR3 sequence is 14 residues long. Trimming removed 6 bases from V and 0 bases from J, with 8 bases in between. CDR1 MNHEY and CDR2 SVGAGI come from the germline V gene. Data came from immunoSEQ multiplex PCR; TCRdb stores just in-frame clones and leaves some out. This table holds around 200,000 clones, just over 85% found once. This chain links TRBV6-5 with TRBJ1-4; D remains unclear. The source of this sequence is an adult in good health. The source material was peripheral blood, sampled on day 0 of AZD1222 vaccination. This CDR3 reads CASRSGSTNEKLFF. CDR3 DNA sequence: TGTGCCAGCAGATCAGGCTCAACTAATGAAAAACTGTTTTTT.